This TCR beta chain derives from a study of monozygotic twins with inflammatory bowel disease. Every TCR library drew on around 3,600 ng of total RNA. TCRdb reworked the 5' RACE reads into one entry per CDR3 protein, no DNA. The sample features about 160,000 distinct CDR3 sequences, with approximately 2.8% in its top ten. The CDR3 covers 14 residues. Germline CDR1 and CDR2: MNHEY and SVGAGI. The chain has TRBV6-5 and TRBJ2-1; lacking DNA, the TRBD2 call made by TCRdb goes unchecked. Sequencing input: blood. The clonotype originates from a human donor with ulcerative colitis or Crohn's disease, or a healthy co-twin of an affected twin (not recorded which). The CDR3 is CASSYIARRNEQFF.